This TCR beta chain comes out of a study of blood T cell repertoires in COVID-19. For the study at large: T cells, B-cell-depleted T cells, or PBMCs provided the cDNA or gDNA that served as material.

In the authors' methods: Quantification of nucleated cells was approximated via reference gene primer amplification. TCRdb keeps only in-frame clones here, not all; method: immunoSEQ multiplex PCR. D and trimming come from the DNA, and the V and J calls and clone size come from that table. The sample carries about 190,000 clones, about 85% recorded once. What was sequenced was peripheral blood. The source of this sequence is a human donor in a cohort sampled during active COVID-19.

The CDR3 DNA reads as TGTGCCAGCAGCTTAACTTACGTAGCGGGGGGCAGGGAGACCCAGTACTTC. It is translated as CASSLTYVAGGRETQYF. The chain employs TRBV7-2 and TRBJ2-5; TRBD2 aligns across 10 bases. CDR1 SGHTA and CDR2 FQGNSA come from the germline V gene. The CDR3 covers 17 residues. With V trimmed by 2 bases and J by 5 bases, 11 bases remained unmatched.